The 8 T cell receptor beta chains in this list originate from one sample, sequenced in a study of cytomegalovirus exposure and HLA in healthy donors. The PCR used 60 Vbeta and 13 Jbeta primers. Sequenced by immunoSEQ multiplex PCR; TCRdb stores in-frame clones only, minus some. Here the sample spans 150,000 to 200,000 clones, 82% being singletons. Source material: PBMCs. The source is a man in his forties or fifties in good health and CMV-seronegative.

The gene calls are TRBV4-3 and TRBJ2-5; tentative D call: TRBD2 (7 bases). This CDR3 spans 17 amino acids. The germline CDR1 and CDR2 sequences are LGHNA and YSLEER. V was shortened by 2 bases and J by 4 bases, with 20 bases between the two germline ends. The CDR3 spells CASSQNYLGGGTETQYF. The CDR3 DNA reads as TGCGCCAGCAGCCAAAACTACCTGGGAGGGGGTACAGAGACCCAGTACTTC.

The J gene is TRBJ2-5, the V gene TRBV7-8; 9 bases fit TRBD2. With 2 bases clipped from V and 2 bases from J, the junction kept 12 bases outside the gene matches. Germline CDR1 and CDR2: SGHVS and FQNEAQ. This CDR3 contains 18 residues. The CDR3 region is CASSLFPKAGGGQETQYF. The CDR3 region has the DNA TGTGCCAGCAGCTTATTCCCGAAAGCGGGGGGAGGGCAAGAGACCCAGTACTTC.

The chain links TRBV2 to TRBJ2-1, with 9 positions matching TRBD2. The CDR3 length is 14 residues. In germline, CDR1 is SNHLY, CDR2 FYNNEI. The V and J ends lost 4 bases and 7 bases, in that order; junction bases with no gene match: 5. Here the CDR3 DNA reads TGTGCCAGCAGTGTGGGACTAGCCGAGAATGAGCAGTTCTTC. Protein: CASSVGLAENEQFF.

Of note for this clone: The same CDR3 is also encoded by other DNA sequences in this sample. The rearrangement links TRBV6-1 to TRBJ2-5; D unresolved. The CDR3 contains 11 residues. Trimming left V 4 bases short and J 3 bases short, with 3 bases between. Germline V gives CDR1 MNHNS, CDR2 SASEGT. The CDR3, as DNA: TGTGCCAGCAGTGCAAAAGAGACCCAGTACTTC. Its protein product is CASSAKETQYF.

J is TRBJ2-3 and V is TRBV6-5; 8 nucleotides match TRBD2. The CDR3 runs to 15 residues. The germline CDR1 and CDR2 sequences are MNHEY and SVGAGI. V lost 8 bases and J lost 0; bases outside the gene matches: 7. CDR3 nucleotide sequence: TGTGCCAGCGTAGCAAGCGGGAGAAGCACAGATACGCAGTATTTT. Translating it yields CASVASGRSTDTQYF.

V is TRBV5-1 and J is TRBJ1-4, with 7 bases identical to TRBD1. The V gene's germline CDR1 is SGHRS and CDR2 YFSETQ. With V trimmed by 1 base and J by 5 bases, 5 bases remained unmatched. The CDR3 is made up of 15 amino acids. This CDR3 reads CASSLRAGQNEKLFF. Written as DNA, the CDR3 is TGCGCCAGCAGCTTGAGGGCGGGACAGAATGAAAAACTGTTTTTT.

The chain joins TRBV4-2 to TRBJ1-3; D not resolved. V dropped 1 base and J dropped 3 bases, with 31 bases sitting between them. Germline loops: CDR1 LGHNA, CDR2 YNFKEQ. This CDR3 contains 22 residues. CDR3 in amino acids: CASSQASDQIHVRWEDGNTIYF. For the CDR3, the DNA is TGTGCCAGCAGCCAAGCAAGCGACCAAATCCACGTAAGATGGGAGGATGGAAACACCATATATTTT.

The chain has TRBV19 and TRBJ1-2; D gene uncertain. CDR1 LNHDA and CDR2 SQIVND come from the germline V gene (reference sequence). This CDR3 is 15 amino acids long. V gave up 2 bases and J gave up 1 base, with 11 bases separating them. This CDR3 reads CASSISHSINYGYTF. The CDR3 region has the DNA TGTGCCAGTAGTATATCCCACAGTATTAACTATGGCTACACCTTC.